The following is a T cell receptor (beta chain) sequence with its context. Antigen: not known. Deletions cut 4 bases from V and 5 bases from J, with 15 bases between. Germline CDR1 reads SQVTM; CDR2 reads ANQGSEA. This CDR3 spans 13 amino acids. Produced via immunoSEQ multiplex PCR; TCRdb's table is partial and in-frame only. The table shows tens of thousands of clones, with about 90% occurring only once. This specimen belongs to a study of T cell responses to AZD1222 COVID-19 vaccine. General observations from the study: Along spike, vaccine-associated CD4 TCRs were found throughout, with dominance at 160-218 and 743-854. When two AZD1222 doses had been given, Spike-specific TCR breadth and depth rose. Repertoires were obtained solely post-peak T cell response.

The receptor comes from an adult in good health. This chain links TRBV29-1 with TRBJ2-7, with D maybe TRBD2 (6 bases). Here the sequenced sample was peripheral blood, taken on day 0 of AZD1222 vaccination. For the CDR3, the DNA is TGCAGCGTTGTAGGGGAGGATGACGACGAGCAGTACTTC. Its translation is CSVVGEDDDEQYF.